The rows below give T cell receptor beta chains drawn from one sample of a study of cytomegalovirus exposure and HLA in healthy donors. Profiling relied on immunoSEQ multiplex PCR, and the TCRdb table lists in-frame clones only, not all of them. The repertoire holds some 130,000 clones, with over 60% as singletons. Sequencing was performed on PBMCs. The receptors originated from a young man in good health and CMV-seronegative. CDR3s include the opening cysteine and the closing phenylalanine or tryptophan. D genes are given only for firm matches. Rows may omit the clone size; those that give it use once, few, many or a size class.

d_gene	v_gene	abundance	j_gene	CDR3aa	CDR3nt
TRBD1	TRBV5-4	-	TRBJ2-1	CASSQRQGSNEQFF	TGTGCCAGCAGTCAACGACAGGGGTCGAATGAGCAGTTCTTC
-	TRBV15	once	TRBJ1-1	CATSRDRGAEGNTEAFF	TGTGCCACCAGCAGAGATAGGGGCGCGGAAGGGAACACTGAAGCTTTCTTT
-	TRBV5-6	-	TRBJ2-7	CASSVTGAGAYF	TGTGCCAGCAGCGTGACAGGGGCGGGAGCGTACTTC
TRBD1	TRBV19	-	TRBJ1-2	CASSTRGQENYGYTF	TGTGCCAGTAGTACCAGGGGACAGGAGAACTATGGCTACACCTTC
TRBD1	TRBV2	-	TRBJ2-4	CANRRGQGENIQYF	TGTGCCAATAGGAGGGGACAGGGCGAAAACATTCAGTACTTC
-	TRBV29-1	-	TRBJ2-3	CSVDEAAYTDTQYF	TGCAGCGTTGATGAGGCCGCCTACACAGATACGCAGTATTTT
TRBD1	TRBV5-1	few	TRBJ1-4	CASSIDRGVGEKLFF	TGCGCCAGCAGCATAGACAGGGGAGTGGGTGAAAAACTGTTTTTT
TRBD1	TRBV27	-	TRBJ2-1	CASSWGSGTGPSGEQFF	TGTGCCAGCAGTTGGGGGAGTGGGACAGGGCCATCTGGGGAGCAGTTCTTC
TRBD1	TRBV7-9	-	TRBJ1-1	CASSTGQGVGTEAFF	TGTGCCAGCAGCACTGGACAGGGGGTCGGCACTGAAGCTTTCTTT
-	TRBV18	-	TRBJ1-1	CASSPDGGDTEAFF	TGTGCCAGCTCACCAGATGGAGGGGACACTGAAGCTTTCTTT
TRBD2	TRBV6-1	-	TRBJ2-7	CASSDLGLAAYEQYF	TGTGCCAGCAGTGATCTCGGGCTAGCGGCCTACGAGCAGTACTTC
TRBD2	TRBV6-1	once	TRBJ2-1	CASSVFGGAGGYNEQFF	TGTGCCAGCAGTGTCTTCGGTGGCGCGGGGGGCTACAATGAGCAGTTCTTC
TRBD1	TRBV5-4	-	TRBJ1-1	CASSLDRGSEAFF	TGTGCCAGCAGCTTGGACAGGGGGAGTGAAGCTTTCTTT
-	TRBV11-2	-	TRBJ2-7	CASSFGGTPNREIDEQYF	TGTGCCAGCAGCTTTGGAGGGACCCCGAACCGGGAAATCGACGAGCAGTACTTC
TRBD2	TRBV7-9	-	TRBJ2-6	CASRPRGDSGANVLTF	TGTGCCAGCAGACCCCGGGGGGACTCTGGGGCCAACGTCCTGACTTTC
-	TRBV5-1	-	TRBJ2-7	CASSLNIAGEYEQYF	TGCGCCAGCAGCTTGAATATCGCCGGAGAATACGAGCAGTACTTC
TRBD2	TRBV15	-	TRBJ2-5	CATSRPWGSGSDRRETQYF	TGTGCCACCAGCAGACCCTGGGGTAGCGGGAGTGATCGGAGAGAGACCCAGTACTTC
TRBD2	TRBV7-9	-	TRBJ2-3	CASSLGLAGNTDTQYF	TGTGCCAGCAGCCTTGGACTAGCGGGAAACACAGATACGCAGTATTTT
TRBD2	TRBV6-1	-	TRBJ2-4	CASSSSGSSVIQYF	TGTGCCAGCAGTTCTAGCGGGAGTAGTGTCATTCAGTACTTC
TRBD1	TRBV12-5	-	TRBJ2-1	CASGLPQGWKVRSYNEQFF	TGTGCTAGTGGTTTGCCACAGGGGTGGAAGGTGAGGTCCTACAATGAGCAGTTCTTC
-	TRBV11-2	-	TRBJ2-1	CASSLGRTSYNEQFF	TGTGCCAGCAGCTTAGGCCGGACATCCTACAATGAGCAGTTCTTC
TRBD1	TRBV6-5	-	TRBJ1-2	CASSRDSPNYGYTF	TGTGCCAGCAGCCGGGACAGCCCTAACTATGGCTACACCTTC
TRBD1	TRBV6-1	-	TRBJ1-5	CASSEAGQGASQPQHF	TGTGCCAGCAGTGAAGCTGGACAGGGGGCTAGTCAGCCCCAGCATTTT
-	TRBV9	few	TRBJ2-1	CASSVGGQNEQFF	TGTGCCAGCAGCGTAGGGGGGCAAAATGAGCAGTTCTTC
TRBD1	TRBV29-1	-	TRBJ1-1	CSVWGQGSMNTEAFF	TGCAGCGTTTGGGGACAGGGGAGCATGAACACTGAAGCTTTCTTT